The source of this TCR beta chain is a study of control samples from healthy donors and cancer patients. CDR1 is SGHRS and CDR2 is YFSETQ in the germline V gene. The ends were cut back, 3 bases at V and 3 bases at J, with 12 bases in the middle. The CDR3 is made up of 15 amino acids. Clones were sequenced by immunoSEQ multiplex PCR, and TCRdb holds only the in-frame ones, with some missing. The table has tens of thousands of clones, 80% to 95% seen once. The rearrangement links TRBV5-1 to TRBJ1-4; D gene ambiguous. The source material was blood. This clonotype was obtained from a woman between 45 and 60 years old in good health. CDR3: CASSWEARANEKLFF. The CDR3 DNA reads TGCGCCAGCAGCTGGGAGGCAAGGGCTAATGAAAAACTGTTTTTT.